The T cell receptor (beta chain) under discussion was sequenced for a study of T cell repertoires in cytomegalovirus infection. Background on the study: Shared public TCR beta signatures pointed to both CMV infection and a matching HLA type.

Study conclusions and caveats: CMV-specific HLA-C-restricted TCR beta clonotypes dominated the ex vivo response. Cumulative public TCR beta family frequency identified CMV carriers with the relevant HLA.

The ends were cut back, 2 bases at V and 1 base at J, with 8 bases in the middle. The germline V gene has CDR1 SEHNR and CDR2 FQNEAQ (reference sequence). This CDR3 has 14 residues. With regard to this clonotype: Its antigen is unknown.

TCRdb ran MiXCR on the reads and lists one entry per CDR3 protein. The sample carries about 60,000 distinct CDR3 sequences, 20% to 25% recorded once. The TCR sequence derives from a human donor in good health (CMV status not recorded). Some clones in this sample may be carry-over from other donors' samples. The V gene is TRBV7-9, the J gene TRBJ1-1, with D perhaps matching TRBD1 (5 bases). Specimen: CD8+ T cells from cultured PBMCs, collected from culture after CMV antigen stimulation. As DNA, the CDR3 is TGTGCCAGCAGCTTACAGGGAACGAACACTGAAGCTTTCTTT. Translated, it gives CASSLQGTNTEAFF.